These T cell receptor beta chains were read from a single sample in a study of response to subunit inactivated influenza vaccine. Each CDR3 protein is one row after TCRdb ran MiXCR on the RT-PCR reads. The table shows roughly 700,000 distinct CDR3 sequences, with approximately 14% occurring only once. Sequencing used PBMCs from blood, obtained roughly 13 days after vaccination. Receptors originate from a man between 50 and 59 years old who received an inactivated influenza vaccine. The CDR3 runs from the conserved cysteine through the conserved F or W. D genes are given only for firm matches. Clone size is stated in some rows and not others, as once, few, many or a class when expanded.

>-|TRBJ1-2|few|14|TRBV27
TGTGCCAGCAGTTTTCGGGACAAGGGCCATGGCTACACCTTC
CASSFRDKGHGYTF
>TRBD2|TRBJ2-7|-|15|TRBV5-1
TGCGCCAGCAGCCTTAGCGGGGCGTCAACCTACGAGCAGTACTTC
CASSLSGASTYEQYF
>TRBD1|TRBJ1-5|-|13|TRBV10-3
TGTGCCATCAGCGGACAGGGGGGGCAGCCCCAGCATTTT
CAISGQGGQPQHF
>-|TRBJ2-2|-|15|TRBV6-5
TGTGCCAGCAGTTGGAGTAGCGGGAACACCGGGGAGCTGTTTTTT
CASSWSSGNTGELFF
>-|TRBJ2-2|few|15|TRBV7-9
TGTGCCAGCAGCTTCGGGACGGTTTACACCGGGGAGCTGTTTTTT
CASSFGTVYTGELFF
>TRBD2|TRBJ2-7|few|15|TRBV6-2/TRBV6-3
TGTGCCAGCAGTGGTAGCGGGGGCCGAACCTACGAGCAGTACTTC
CASSGSGGRTYEQYF
>-|TRBJ2-3|-|12|TRBV29-1
TGCAGCGTTGAAGAACTAGGATATGCGCAGTATTTT
CSVEELGYAQYF
>TRBD2|TRBJ2-3|-|17|TRBV5-6
TGTGCCAGCAGCTTGTCGGGACTAGCGACCTACACAGATACGCAGTATTTT
CASSLSGLATYTDTQYF
>-|TRBJ1-6|-|14|TRBV20-1
TGCAGTCAAAGGACACCCGAGGTCCTATCACCCCTCCACTTT
CSQRTPEVLSPLHF
>TRBD1|TRBJ1-1|few|16|TRBV7-9
TGTGCCAGCAGCCCCCCAAGGGGGCTCGTGAACACTGAAGCTTTCTTT
CASSPPRGLVNTEAFF
>-|TRBJ2-3|-|14|TRBV7-9
TGTGCCAGCAGCTTATTTCCCAGGCAGGCAACGCAGTATTTT
CASSLFPRQATQYF
>-|TRBJ2-4|-|14|TRBV19
TGTGCCAGTAGTGACAGTTATGCCAAAAACATTCAGTACTTC
CASSDSYAKNIQYF
>-|TRBJ1-6|many|16|TRBV28
TGTGCCAGCAGTTTACATAATCGGATCTTCAATTCACCCCTCCACTTT
CASSLHNRIFNSPLHF
>-|TRBJ1-1|-|16|TRBV4-1
TGCGCCAGCAGCCAGGGGAGGGCCGGTGGTCAAGCTGAAGCTTTCTTT
CASSQGRAGGQAEAFF
>-|TRBJ1-1|-|15|TRBV7-8
TGTGCCAGCAGCTTAGCCGGGCCCAGGGGCACTGAAGCTTTCTTT
CASSLAGPRGTEAFF
>TRBD2|TRBJ2-7|-|16|TRBV7-3
TGTGCCAGCAGCTTAGCTAGCGGGAGTCAATCCTACGAGCAGTACTTC
CASSLASGSQSYEQYF
>-|TRBJ1-4|-|14|TRBV2
TGTGCCAGCGGGGCGGACAGTGAGAATGAAAAACTGTTTTTT
CASGADSENEKLFF
>-|TRBJ1-3|-|15|TRBV28
TGTGCCAGCAGTACCCCGGCGGGTTCTGGAAACACCATATATTTT
CASSTPAGSGNTIYF
>TRBD1|TRBJ1-2|few|14|TRBV29-1
TGCAGCGTCGCCCAGGGACAGACCAACTATGGCTACACCTTC
CSVAQGQTNYGYTF
>-|TRBJ1-4|-|15|TRBV15
TGTGCCACCAGCAGAGAGCGGCAATCTTACGAAAAACTGTTTTTT
CATSRERQSYEKLFF
>-|TRBJ2-7|-|12|TRBV5-1
TGCGCCAGCAGCTTGGAGAAAGACGAGCAGTACTTC
CASSLEKDEQYF
>-|TRBJ2-6|few|16|TRBV7-9
TGTGCCAGCAGTAATGGACGCCTCTCTGGGGCCAACGTCCTGACTTTC
CASSNGRLSGANVLTF
>TRBD2|TRBJ2-7|many|14|TRBV7-2
TGTGCCAGCAGCTTAGGGCTAGCGGTTTACGAGCAGTACTTC
CASSLGLAVYEQYF
>TRBD2|TRBJ2-3|-|15|TRBV5-1
TGCGCCAGCAGCGCAGGTTCAGCGGGGACAGATACGCAGTATTTT
CASSAGSAGTDTQYF
>TRBD1|TRBJ1-1|once|15|TRBV11-2
TGTGCCAGCAGCTTAGGGTGGACAGGGGACACTGAAGCTTTCTTT
CASSLGWTGDTEAFF
>-|TRBJ1-2|few|13|TRBV5-1
TGCGCCAGCAGCCCAGAGAGAAGATGGGGCTACACCTTC
CASSPERRWGYTF
>-|TRBJ2-3|-|16|TRBV11-2
TGTGCCAGCAGCTTAGCCCAGGCAGGGGCGCGTGATACGCAGTATTTT
CASSLAQAGARDTQYF
>TRBD1|TRBJ1-5|few|14|TRBV28
TGTGCCAGCAGTTCGAGGGACAGGGAAGAGCCCCAGCATTTT
CASSSRDREEPQHF
>-|TRBJ2-5|few|13|TRBV6-2/TRBV6-3
TGTGCCAGCACAAGGCAGCGCCAAGAGACCCAGTACTTC
CASTRQRQETQYF
>TRBD2|TRBJ2-1|few|19|TRBV6-1
TGTGCCAGCAGCCCCCGGTCTAGCGGGGCTATTTGGTCCTACAATGAGCAGTTCTTC
CASSPRSSGAIWSYNEQFF
>TRBD2|TRBJ2-3|-|15|TRBV20-1
TGCAGTGCTAGATTTGGACTAGCGGGAGGAGATACGCAGTATTTT
CSARFGLAGGDTQYF
>TRBD2|TRBJ2-7|-|15|TRBV29-1
TGCAGCGTCGGGGGACTAGCGGGAGTTTTCGGCGAGCAGTACTTC
CSVGGLAGVFGEQYF
>-|TRBJ1-2|once|12|TRBV5-1
TGCGCCAGCAGCGAGTCAGGGTATGGCTACACCTTC
CASSESGYGYTF
>-|TRBJ1-1|-|14|TRBV12-3/TRBV12-4
TGTGCCAGCAGTCCAGGGTTGTGGAACACTGAAGCTTTCTTT
CASSPGLWNTEAFF
>-|TRBJ2-1|-|16|TRBV7-9
TGTGCCAGCAGCCCCACGGGGAAACGGCACACTGATGAGCAGTTCTTC
CASSPTGKRHTDEQFF
>TRBD2|TRBJ2-7|-|15|TRBV7-2
TGTGCCAGCAGCTTAGCGAGAGCGGGAGGGAGCGAGCAGTACTTC
CASSLARAGGSEQYF
>-|TRBJ2-3|-|17|TRBV4-1
TGCGCCAGCAGCCGAGTAGCGGAGGAGGGGAGCACAGATACGCAGTATTTT
CASSRVAEEGSTDTQYF
>TRBD1|TRBJ2-7|-|15|TRBV5-1
TGCGCCAGCAGCGTAACGGGACAGGGGGCCTACGAGCAGTACTTC
CASSVTGQGAYEQYF